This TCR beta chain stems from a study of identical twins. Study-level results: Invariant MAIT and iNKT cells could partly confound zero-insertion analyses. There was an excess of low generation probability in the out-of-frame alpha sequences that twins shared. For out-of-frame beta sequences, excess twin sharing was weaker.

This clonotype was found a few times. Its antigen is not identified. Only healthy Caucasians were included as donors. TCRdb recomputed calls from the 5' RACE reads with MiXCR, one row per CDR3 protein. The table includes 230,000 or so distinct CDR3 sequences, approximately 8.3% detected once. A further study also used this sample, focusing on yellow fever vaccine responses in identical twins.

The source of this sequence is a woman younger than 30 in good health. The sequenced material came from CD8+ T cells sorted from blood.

This chain's CDR3 is CASSLLKTGPQPWSTQYF. CDR3 bases: TGTGCCAGCAGCCTACTCAAAACAGGTCCCCAACCCTGGTCGACCCAGTACTTC. The gene calls are TRBV7-8 and TRBJ2-5; D possibly corresponds to TRBD1 (5 bases). The CDR3 has 18 amino acids. V lost 5 bases and J 7 bases, leaving 29 bases between the germline ends. CDR1 is SGHVS and CDR2 is FQNEAQ in the germline V gene.